Below, 9 T cell receptor beta chains from the same sample are listed, as sequenced in a study of sequential checkpoint blockade in melanoma. Using immunoSEQ multiplex PCR, the repertoire was profiled, and TCRdb retains in-frame clones only, with some absent. This table has some 14,000 clones, roughly 76% appearing once. Treatment in this sample: randomized to nivolumab then ipilimumab (arm A) or the reverse (arm B). The sequencing here drew on CD8+ T cells sorted from blood (inferred from file names), taken from a patient given nivolumab and ipilimumab in sequence. The origin of the receptors is a human patient with melanoma. Some clones in this sample may be carry-over from other donors' samples.

This clone was detected only once. The rearrangement links TRBV28 to TRBJ1-4; tentatively, D is TRBD1 (5 bases). From germline, CDR1 is MDHEN and CDR2 SYDVKM. The CDR3 totals 16 residues. V was clipped by 6 bases and J by 6 bases, with 20 bases between them. The chain's CDR3 is CASSLGVGVYDEKLFF. The CDR3 DNA is TGTGCCAGCAGCCTAGGGGTAGGGGTTTATGATGAAAAACTGTTTTTT.

This clone was observed a handful of times. The V and J genes are TRBV15 and TRBJ1-1, with TRBD1 identical over 8 bases. Germline CDR1 LNHNV, CDR2 YYDKDF (reference sequence). CDR3 length: 13 amino acids. The J segment lost 1 base and the V segment lost 10 bases, leaving 5 bases of the junction unmatched. This CDR3 is CAIGGTGNTEAFF. As DNA, the CDR3 is TGTGCCATCGGAGGGACAGGGAACACTGAAGCTTTCTTT. The full variable domain, rest sourced from reference TRBV15 and TRBJ1-1, is DAMVIQNPRYQVTQFGKPVTLSCSQTLNHNVMYWYQQKSSQAPKLLFHYYDKDFNNEADTPDNFQSRRPNTSFCFLDIRSPGLGDTAMYLCAIGGTGNTEAFFGQGTRLTVV.

V usage is TRBV27 and J usage is TRBJ2-1, with D tentatively TRBD2 (6 bases). This CDR3 comprises 13 residues. V was cut by 2 bases and J by 8 bases, with 10 bases left in between. Germline loops: CDR1 MNHEY, CDR2 SMNVEV (reference sequence). In nucleotides, the CDR3 is TGTGCCAGCAGTTTAGGGAGGCTATATGAGCAGTTCTTC. Translating gives CASSLGRLYEQFF.

V gene TRBV4-1 combines with J gene TRBJ2-7, with no clear D. Trimming pared 4 bases from V and 2 bases from J, leaving 12 bases between. The germline gives CDR1 MGHRA, CDR2 YSYEKL. This CDR3 has 14 residues. The DNA of the CDR3 is TGCGCCAGCAGCCCACCGACACCACCCTACGAGCAGTACTTC. This codes for CASSPPTPPYEQYF.

The chain joins TRBV5-8 to TRBJ1-1; D ambiguous. Between the trimmed V and J ends, which lost 0 bases and 0 bases, there was a span of 9 bases. The CDR3 contains 15 residues. CDR1 SGHTS and CDR2 YDEGEE come from the germline V gene. CDR3 in DNA: TGTGCCAGCAGCTTGGTCGGGGAGTTGAACACTGAAGCTTTCTTT. Translated, it gives CASSLVGELNTEAFF.

The chain joins TRBV7-9 to TRBJ2-7; D not resolved. V lost 1 base, J lost 0 bases, and 10 bases lay in between. The CDR3 covers 15 residues. The germline V gene has CDR1 SEHNR and CDR2 FQNEAQ (reference sequence). CDR3 nucleotide sequence: TGTGCCAGCAGCTTAGAAGCCGCGAGCTCCTACGAGCAGTACTTC. Translated, it gives CASSLEAASSYEQYF. The full variable domain, in which reference TRBV7-9 and TRBJ2-7 provide the parts outside the CDR3, is DTGVSQNPRHKITKRGQNVTFRCDPISEHNRLYWYRQTLGQGPEFLTYFQNEAQLEKSRLLSDRFSAERPKGSFSTLEIQRTEQGDSAMYLCASSLEAASSYEQYFGPGTRLTVT.

The rearrangement joins TRBV10-3 to TRBJ1-4; 9 nucleotides match TRBD1. Trimming took 6 bases from V and 7 from J; bases not matched to a gene: 6. The V gene's germline CDR1 is ENHRY and CDR2 SYGVKD. The CDR3 has 14 amino acids. Written as DNA, the CDR3 is TGTGCCATCAGGGGACAGGGTTTCGGTGAAAAACTGTTTTTT. Encoded protein: CAIRGQGFGEKLFF.

V usage is TRBV5-1 and J usage is TRBJ2-2, with 8 nucleotides matching TRBD1. V trimming: 3 bases; J trimming: 4 bases; junction bases outside the gene matches: 5. CDR1 is SGHRS, CDR2 YFSETQ, per germline. This CDR3 region has 15 residues. DNA for the CDR3: TGCGCCAGCAGCTCCCCGGGACAGGCCACCGGGGAGCTGTTTTTT. It codes for CASSSPGQATGELFF.

The chain employs TRBV5-1 and TRBJ2-5, with D perhaps TRBD2 (6 bases). The CDR3 runs 14 residues. The germline CDR1 and CDR2 sequences are SGHRS and YFSETQ. V dropped 2 bases and J dropped 10 bases, with 18 bases sitting between them. CDR3 nucleotide sequence: TGCGCCAGCAGCTTAGCGCGGGGCCTTAGGGGCCAGTACTTC. Residues: CASSLARGLRGQYF.